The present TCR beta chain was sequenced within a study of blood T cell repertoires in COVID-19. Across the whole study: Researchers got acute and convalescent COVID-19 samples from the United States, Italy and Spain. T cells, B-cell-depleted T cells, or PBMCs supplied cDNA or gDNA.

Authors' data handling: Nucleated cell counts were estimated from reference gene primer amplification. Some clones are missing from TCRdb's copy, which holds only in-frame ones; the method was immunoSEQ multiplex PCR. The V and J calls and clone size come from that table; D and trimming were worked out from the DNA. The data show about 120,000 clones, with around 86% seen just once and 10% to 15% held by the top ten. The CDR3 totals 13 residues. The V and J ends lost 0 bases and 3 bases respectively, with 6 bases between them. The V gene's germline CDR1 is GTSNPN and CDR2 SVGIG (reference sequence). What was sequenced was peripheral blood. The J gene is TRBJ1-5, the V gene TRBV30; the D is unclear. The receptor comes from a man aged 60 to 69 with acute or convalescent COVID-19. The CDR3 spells CAWSVRYNQPQHF. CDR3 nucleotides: TGTGCCTGGAGTGTCCGGTACAATCAGCCCCAGCATTTT.